The TCR beta chain described here comes from a study of control samples from healthy donors and cancer patients. The assay was immunoSEQ multiplex PCR, and TCRdb's table has in-frame clones only and misses some. The sample carries about 160,000 clones, approximately 93% recorded once. V was cut by 1 base and J by 0 bases, with 12 bases left in between. Per the germline V gene, CDR1 is LGHNT and CDR2 is FRNRAP. The CDR3 consists of 16 residues. This TCR derives from a woman in her forties in good health. This sequence joins TRBV12-5 and TRBJ1-2, with no clear D. The sequencing input was blood. CDR3 in amino acids: CASGLAPVVTNYGYTF. CDR3 nucleotides: TGTGCTAGTGGTTTGGCCCCCGTAGTTACTAACTATGGCTACACCTTC.